Listed here is a single T cell receptor (beta chain). These data are taken from a study of OX40 agonist ivuxolimab in advanced cancers. Assay used: immunoSEQ multiplex PCR; TCRdb lists only in-frame clones, some missing. This sample carries roughly 77,000 clones, about four fifths of them seen once, and the ten largest clones take approximately 0.51%. V was pared by 8 bases and J by 4 bases, with 18 bases between. The CDR3 loop spans 14 amino acids. CDR1 and CDR2 from the germline V gene are MDHEN and SYDVKM. V is TRBV28 and J is TRBJ2-7; D may be TRBD1 or TRBD2 (5 bases each). The TCR comes from an adult with an advanced solid tumor such as melanoma, head and neck, liver or kidney cancer. Sequenced material: CD4+ or CD8+ T cells sorted from blood, taken in a trial of the OX40 agonist ivuxolimab. Written as DNA, the CDR3 is TGTGCCAGCGGGGAGAGTCAGGGTCGGTACGAGCAGTACTTC. It translates to CASGESQGRYEQYF. Full variable domain (remainder filled in from reference TRBV28 and TRBJ2-7): DVKVTQSSRYLVKRTGEKVFLECVQDMDHENMFWYRQDPGLGLRLIYFSYDVKMKEKGDIPEGYSVSREKKERFSLILESASTNQTSMYLCASGESQGRYEQYFGPGTRLTVT.